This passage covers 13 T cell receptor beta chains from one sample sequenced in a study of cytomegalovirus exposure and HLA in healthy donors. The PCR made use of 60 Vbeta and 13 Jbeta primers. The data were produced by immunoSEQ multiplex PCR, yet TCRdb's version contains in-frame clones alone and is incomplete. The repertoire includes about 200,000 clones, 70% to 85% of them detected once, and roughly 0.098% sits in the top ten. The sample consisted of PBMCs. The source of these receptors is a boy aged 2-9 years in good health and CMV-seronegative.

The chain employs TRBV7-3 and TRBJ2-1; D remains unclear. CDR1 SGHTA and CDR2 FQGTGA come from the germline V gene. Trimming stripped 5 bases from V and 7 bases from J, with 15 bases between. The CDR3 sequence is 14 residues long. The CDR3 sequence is CASSLAEAANEQFF. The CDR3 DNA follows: TGTGCCAGCAGCCTCGCCGAAGCCGCGAATGAGCAGTTCTTC.

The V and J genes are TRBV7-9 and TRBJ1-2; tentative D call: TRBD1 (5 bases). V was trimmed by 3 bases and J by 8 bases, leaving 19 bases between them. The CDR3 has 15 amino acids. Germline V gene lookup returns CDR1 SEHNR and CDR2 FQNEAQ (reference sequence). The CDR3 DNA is TGTGCCAGCAGCTTTCTCGTGGCAGGGCCGCTGGGCTACACCTTC. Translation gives CASSFLVAGPLGYTF. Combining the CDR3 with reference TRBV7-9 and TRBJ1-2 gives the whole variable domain DTGVSQNPRHKITKRGQNVTFRCDPISEHNRLYWYRQTLGQGPEFLTYFQNEAQLEKSRLLSDRFSAERPKGSFSTLEIQRTEQGDSAMYLCASSFLVAGPLGYTFGSGTRLTVV.

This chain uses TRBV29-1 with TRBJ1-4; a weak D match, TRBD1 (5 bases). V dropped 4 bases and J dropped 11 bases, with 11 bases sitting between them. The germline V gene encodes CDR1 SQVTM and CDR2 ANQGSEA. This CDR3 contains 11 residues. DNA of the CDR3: TGCAGCGTTGTTGCAGGGAACAAACTGTTTTTT. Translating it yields CSVVAGNKLFF.

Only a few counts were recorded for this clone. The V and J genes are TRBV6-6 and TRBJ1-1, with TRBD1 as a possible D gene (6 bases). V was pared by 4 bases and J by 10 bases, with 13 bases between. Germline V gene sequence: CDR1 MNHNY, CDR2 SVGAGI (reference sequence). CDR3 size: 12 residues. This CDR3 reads CASSFYRVSAFF. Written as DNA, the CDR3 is TGTGCCAGCAGTTTTTACAGGGTATCAGCTTTCTTT.

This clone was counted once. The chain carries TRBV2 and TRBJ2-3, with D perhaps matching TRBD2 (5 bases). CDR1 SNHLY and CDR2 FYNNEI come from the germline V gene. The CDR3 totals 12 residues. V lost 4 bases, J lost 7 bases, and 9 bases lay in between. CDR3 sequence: CASSGGGNTQYF. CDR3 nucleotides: TGTGCCAGCAGTGGAGGAGGTAATACGCAGTATTTT.

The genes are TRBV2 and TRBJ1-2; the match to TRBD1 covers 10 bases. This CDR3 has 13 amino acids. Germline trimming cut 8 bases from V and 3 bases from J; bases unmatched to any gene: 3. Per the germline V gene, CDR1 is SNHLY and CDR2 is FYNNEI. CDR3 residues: CASGDRGHYGYTF. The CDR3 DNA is TGTGCCAGCGGGGACAGGGGTCACTATGGCTACACCTTC. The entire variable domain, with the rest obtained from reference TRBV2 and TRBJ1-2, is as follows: EPEVTQTPSHQVTQMGQEVILRCVPISNHLYFYWYRQILGQKVEFLVSFYNNEISEKSEIFDDQFSVERPDGSNFTLKIRSTKLEDSAMYFCASGDRGHYGYTFGSGTRLTVV.

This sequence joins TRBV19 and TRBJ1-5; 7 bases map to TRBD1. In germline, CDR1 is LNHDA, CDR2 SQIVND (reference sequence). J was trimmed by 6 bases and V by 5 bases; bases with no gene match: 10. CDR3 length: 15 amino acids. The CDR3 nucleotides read TGTGCCAGTAGTGTCGGGCAGGGGGGTACTCAGCCCCAGCATTTT. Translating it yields CASSVGQGGTQPQHF.

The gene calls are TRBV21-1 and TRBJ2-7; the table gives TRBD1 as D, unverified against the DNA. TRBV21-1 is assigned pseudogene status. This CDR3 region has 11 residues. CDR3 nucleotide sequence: TGTGCCAGCAGCAAACAGGGGGCACGGTACTTC. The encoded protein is CASSKQGARYF.

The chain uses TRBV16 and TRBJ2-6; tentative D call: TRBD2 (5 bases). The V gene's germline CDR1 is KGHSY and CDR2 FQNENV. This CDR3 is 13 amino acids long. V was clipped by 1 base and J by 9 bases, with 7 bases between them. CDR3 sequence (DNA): TGTGCCAGCAGCCAATATCGGGGCAACGTCCTGACTTTC. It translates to CASSQYRGNVLTF.

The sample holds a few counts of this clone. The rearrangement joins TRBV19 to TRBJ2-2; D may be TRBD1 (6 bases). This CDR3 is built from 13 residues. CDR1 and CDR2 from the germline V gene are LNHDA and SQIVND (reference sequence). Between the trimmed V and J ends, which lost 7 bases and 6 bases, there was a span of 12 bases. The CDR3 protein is CASNQGRAGELFF. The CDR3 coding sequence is TGTGCCAGTAACCAGGGGCGGGCCGGGGAGCTGTTTTTT.

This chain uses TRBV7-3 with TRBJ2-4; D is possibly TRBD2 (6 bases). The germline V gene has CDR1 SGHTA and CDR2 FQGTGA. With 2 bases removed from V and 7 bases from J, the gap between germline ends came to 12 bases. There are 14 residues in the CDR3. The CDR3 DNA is TGTGCCAGCAGCTTAGAGGCAGGGAGGAACATTCAGTACTTC. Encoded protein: CASSLEAGRNIQYF.

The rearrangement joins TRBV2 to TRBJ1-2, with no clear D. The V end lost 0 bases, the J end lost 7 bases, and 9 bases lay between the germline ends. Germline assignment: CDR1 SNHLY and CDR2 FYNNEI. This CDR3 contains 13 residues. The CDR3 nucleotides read TGTGCCAGCAGTGAAGCGCCCGGGTTTGGCTACACCTTC. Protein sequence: CASSEAPGFGYTF. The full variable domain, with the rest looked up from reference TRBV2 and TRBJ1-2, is EPEVTQTPSHQVTQMGQEVILRCVPISNHLYFYWYRQILGQKVEFLVSFYNNEISEKSEIFDDQFSVERPDGSNFTLKIRSTKLEDSAMYFCASSEAPGFGYTFGSGTRLTVV.

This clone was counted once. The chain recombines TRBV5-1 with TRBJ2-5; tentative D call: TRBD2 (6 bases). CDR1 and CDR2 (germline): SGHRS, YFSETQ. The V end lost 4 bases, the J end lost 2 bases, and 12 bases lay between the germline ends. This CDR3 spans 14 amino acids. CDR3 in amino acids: CASSTGGGQETQYF. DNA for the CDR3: TGCGCCAGCAGCACTGGTGGGGGGCAAGAGACCCAGTACTTC.